This is a list of T cell receptor beta chains from one sample in a study of cytomegalovirus exposure and HLA in healthy donors. Profiling relied on immunoSEQ multiplex PCR, and the TCRdb table lists in-frame clones only, not all of them. The sample contains 95,000 to 120,000 clones, 70% to 80% of which appear only once. Sample: PBMCs. These receptors were obtained from a woman in her 40s in good health and CMV-seropositive. CDR3s include the opening cysteine and the closing phenylalanine or tryptophan. Each record gives: J gene, D gene, V gene, clone size, CDR3 protein, CDR3 DNA. A D gene is named only where the DNA matches it firmly. Expanded clones are given a class, and other clones once, few, many or no size at all.

j_gene: TRBJ1-1; d_gene: NA; v_gene: TRBV19; abundance: few; CDR3aa: CASDPRGAEGAEAFF; CDR3nt: TGTGCCAGTGACCCGAGAGGGGCCGAGGGGGCTGAAGCTTTCTTT
j_gene: TRBJ1-2; d_gene: NA; v_gene: TRBV6-6; abundance: NA; CDR3aa: CANAPTGLYGYTF; CDR3nt: TGTGCCAACGCCCCAACAGGGCTCTATGGCTACACCTTC
j_gene: TRBJ2-5; d_gene: TRBD1; v_gene: TRBV9; abundance: NA; CDR3aa: CASSLGEQGGTQYF; CDR3nt: TGTGCCAGCAGCCTAGGGGAACAGGGGGGGACCCAGTACTTC
j_gene: TRBJ2-1; d_gene: TRBD2; v_gene: TRBV15; abundance: NA; CDR3aa: CATSREGGRLDNEQFF; CDR3nt: TGTGCCACCAGCAGAGAAGGCGGGAGGCTTGACAATGAGCAGTTCTTC
j_gene: TRBJ2-7; d_gene: NA; v_gene: TRBV6-6; abundance: NA; CDR3aa: CASRPLQRASYEQYF; CDR3nt: TGTGCCAGCAGGCCCTTACAGAGGGCTTCCTACGAGCAGTACTTC
j_gene: TRBJ1-1; d_gene: TRBD1; v_gene: TRBV19; abundance: NA; CDR3aa: CASIPGTGYTEAFF; CDR3nt: TGTGCCAGTATTCCGGGGACAGGGTACACTGAAGCTTTCTTT
j_gene: TRBJ2-3; d_gene: NA; v_gene: TRBV18; abundance: once; CDR3aa: CASSPLLGPSTDTQYF; CDR3nt: TGTGCCAGCTCACCTCTACTAGGCCCGAGCACAGATACGCAGTATTTT
j_gene: TRBJ2-2; d_gene: TRBD1; v_gene: TRBV9; abundance: NA; CDR3aa: CASSVAGQGAYTGELFF; CDR3nt: TGTGCCAGCAGCGTAGCCGGACAGGGGGCCTACACCGGGGAGCTGTTTTTT
j_gene: TRBJ2-6; d_gene: NA; v_gene: TRBV6-5; abundance: NA; CDR3aa: CASSYSQSSGANVLTF; CDR3nt: TGTGCCAGCAGTTACTCGCAGTCCTCTGGGGCCAACGTCCTGACTTTC
j_gene: TRBJ2-5; d_gene: NA; v_gene: TRBV6-6; abundance: NA; CDR3aa: CASSSPGSGWETQYF; CDR3nt: TGTGCCAGCAGTTCTCCGGGGAGCGGATGGGAGACCCAGTACTTC
j_gene: TRBJ2-3; d_gene: TRBD2; v_gene: TRBV28; abundance: once; CDR3aa: CASSFFVGLAESDDTQYF; CDR3nt: TGTGCCAGCAGTTTCTTTGTGGGACTAGCGGAATCGGATGATACGCAGTATTTT
j_gene: TRBJ2-7; d_gene: TRBD2; v_gene: TRBV13; abundance: NA; CDR3aa: CASSTSAGDFSYEQYF; CDR3nt: TGTGCCAGCAGCACCTCAGCGGGGGACTTCTCCTACGAGCAGTACTTC
j_gene: TRBJ2-1; d_gene: TRBD2; v_gene: TRBV7-9; abundance: once; CDR3aa: CASSPAGPRFF; CDR3nt: TGTGCCAGCAGCCCAGCGGGGCCGCGGTTCTTC
j_gene: TRBJ2-7; d_gene: TRBD1; v_gene: TRBV18; abundance: NA; CDR3aa: CASSPLRTGGAEQYF; CDR3nt: TGTGCCAGCTCACCGCTCCGGACAGGGGGTGCCGAGCAGTACTTC
j_gene: TRBJ2-3; d_gene: TRBD2; v_gene: TRBV5-6; abundance: few; CDR3aa: CASSRQRGGPPDTQYF; CDR3nt: TGTGCCAGCAGTCGACAGCGGGGGGGCCCTCCAGATACGCAGTATTTT
j_gene: TRBJ2-2; d_gene: TRBD1; v_gene: TRBV19; abundance: once; CDR3aa: CASSTPQTGGDTGELFF; CDR3nt: TGTGCCAGTAGTACGCCCCAGACAGGGGGCGACACCGGGGAGCTGTTTTTT
j_gene: TRBJ1-1; d_gene: TRBD1; v_gene: TRBV19; abundance: NA; CDR3aa: CASSSRDRVTEAFF; CDR3nt: TGTGCCAGTAGTAGCCGGGACAGGGTTACTGAAGCTTTCTTT
j_gene: TRBJ2-7; d_gene: TRBD2; v_gene: TRBV28; abundance: NA; CDR3aa: CASSAPPGRLAYEQYF; CDR3nt: TGTGCCAGCAGTGCCCCACCGGGACGACTAGCTTATGAGCAGTACTTC
j_gene: TRBJ2-7; d_gene: TRBD1; v_gene: TRBV11-3; abundance: NA; CDR3aa: CASSKTDRGYEQYF; CDR3nt: TGTGCCAGCAGCAAAACGGACAGGGGGTACGAGCAGTACTTC
j_gene: TRBJ2-3; d_gene: NA; v_gene: TRBV5-4; abundance: NA; CDR3aa: CASSAASRRTDTQYF; CDR3nt: TGTGCCAGCAGCGCGGCCAGCAGACGCACAGATACGCAGTATTTT
j_gene: TRBJ2-3; d_gene: TRBD2; v_gene: TRBV6-5; abundance: NA; CDR3aa: CASRLAGGPTDTQYF; CDR3nt: TGTGCCAGCAGACTAGCGGGGGGTCCCACAGATACGCAGTATTTT
j_gene: TRBJ2-7; d_gene: NA; v_gene: TRBV5-4; abundance: few; CDR3aa: CASSLGGTKSYEQYF; CDR3nt: TGTGCCAGCAGCTTGGGCGGGACCAAATCCTACGAGCAGTACTTC
j_gene: TRBJ2-2; d_gene: NA; v_gene: TRBV27; abundance: NA; CDR3aa: CASSLGLLPEFGELFF; CDR3nt: TGTGCCAGCAGTTTAGGGCTCCTCCCCGAGTTCGGGGAGCTGTTTTTT
j_gene: TRBJ2-2; d_gene: NA; v_gene: TRBV7-3; abundance: NA; CDR3aa: CASSFGGWGPNTGELFF; CDR3nt: TGTGCCAGCAGCTTTGGGGGCTGGGGGCCGAACACCGGGGAGCTGTTTTTT
j_gene: TRBJ2-2; d_gene: NA; v_gene: TRBV6-4; abundance: NA; CDR3aa: CASNLGPGTGELFF; CDR3nt: TGTGCCAGTAATCTAGGCCCGGGGACCGGGGAGCTGTTTTTT
j_gene: TRBJ1-4; d_gene: NA; v_gene: TRBV4-1; abundance: NA; CDR3aa: CASSQGTKTNEKLFF; CDR3nt: TGCGCCAGCAGCCAAGGGACAAAAACTAATGAAAAACTGTTTTTT
j_gene: TRBJ1-5; d_gene: NA; v_gene: TRBV5-1; abundance: few; CDR3aa: CASSESGMNQPQHF; CDR3nt: TGCGCCAGCAGCGAATCAGGGATGAATCAGCCCCAGCATTTT
j_gene: TRBJ2-1; d_gene: TRBD2; v_gene: TRBV6-5; abundance: few; CDR3aa: CASRGLAGDHEQFF; CDR3nt: TGTGCCAGCAGGGGACTAGCGGGAGATCATGAGCAGTTCTTC
j_gene: TRBJ2-7; d_gene: TRBD2; v_gene: TRBV6-5; abundance: NA; CDR3aa: CASRYEAGVSEQYF; CDR3nt: TGTGCCAGCAGGTATGAAGCGGGAGTCTCCGAGCAGTACTTC
j_gene: TRBJ2-5; d_gene: NA; v_gene: TRBV30; abundance: NA; CDR3aa: CAWSSGQTQYF; CDR3nt: TGTGCCTGGAGTTCTGGGCAGACCCAGTACTTC
j_gene: TRBJ2-5; d_gene: TRBD2; v_gene: TRBV6-1; abundance: NA; CDR3aa: CASRQLAGGPGTQYF; CDR3nt: TGTGCCAGCAGACAACTAGCGGGGGGGCCTGGGACCCAGTACTTC
j_gene: TRBJ2-1; d_gene: TRBD2; v_gene: TRBV11-3; abundance: few; CDR3aa: CASSPGLEVEQFF; CDR3nt: TGTGCCAGCAGCCCGGGACTAGAGGTTGAGCAGTTCTTC
j_gene: TRBJ2-7; d_gene: NA; v_gene: TRBV7-9; abundance: NA; CDR3aa: CASSLGQAPPWAYEQYF; CDR3nt: TGTGCCAGCAGCTTAGGGCAGGCACCTCCTTGGGCATACGAGCAGTACTTC
j_gene: TRBJ1-1; d_gene: NA; v_gene: TRBV7-6; abundance: NA; CDR3aa: CASSLADGAGEAFF; CDR3nt: TGTGCCAGCAGCTTAGCGGATGGGGCAGGTGAAGCTTTCTTT
j_gene: TRBJ2-3; d_gene: NA; v_gene: TRBV2; abundance: NA; CDR3aa: CASSEPLAGLNTDTQYF; CDR3nt: TGTGCCAGCAGTGAACCCTTGGCGGGCCTAAACACAGATACGCAGTATTTT
j_gene: TRBJ2-2; d_gene: NA; v_gene: TRBV4-2; abundance: once; CDR3aa: CASSQVWTPGLVGTGELFF; CDR3nt: TGTGCCAGCAGCCAAGTTTGGACACCGGGACTGGTGGGCACCGGGGAGCTGTTTTTT
j_gene: TRBJ1-1; d_gene: TRBD1; v_gene: TRBV10-3; abundance: NA; CDR3aa: CAIAGTGATEAFF; CDR3nt: TGTGCCATAGCCGGGACAGGGGCCACTGAAGCTTTCTTT
j_gene: TRBJ2-7; d_gene: TRBD2; v_gene: TRBV4-1; abundance: NA; CDR3aa: CASSQGRREQDEQYF; CDR3nt: TGCGCCAGCAGCCAAGGCCGGCGGGAGCAGGACGAGCAGTACTTC
j_gene: TRBJ2-2; d_gene: NA; v_gene: TRBV7-3; abundance: NA; CDR3aa: CASSLNSGRTASGELFF; CDR3nt: TGTGCCAGCAGCTTAAACAGCGGTAGGACGGCTAGCGGGGAGCTGTTTTTT
j_gene: TRBJ2-1; d_gene: NA; v_gene: TRBV19; abundance: NA; CDR3aa: CASSIRQGYNEQFF; CDR3nt: TGTGCCAGTAGTATAAGGCAGGGGTACAATGAGCAGTTCTTC
j_gene: TRBJ2-7; d_gene: TRBD2; v_gene: TRBV27; abundance: NA; CDR3aa: CASSFGWSGLADYEQYF; CDR3nt: TGTGCCAGCAGTTTTGGTTGGTCGGGACTAGCGGACTACGAGCAGTACTTC
j_gene: TRBJ2-1; d_gene: TRBD1; v_gene: TRBV19; abundance: NA; CDR3aa: CASSTGNRGSHNEQFF; CDR3nt: TGTGCCAGTAGTACGGGTAACAGGGGAAGTCACAATGAGCAGTTCTTC
j_gene: TRBJ2-7; d_gene: TRBD1; v_gene: TRBV6-1; abundance: NA; CDR3aa: CASSGGGTGDHEQYF; CDR3nt: TGTGCCAGCAGTGGAGGAGGGACAGGGGACCACGAGCAGTACTTC
j_gene: TRBJ1-4; d_gene: NA; v_gene: TRBV6-6; abundance: NA; CDR3aa: CASSLDFNEKLFF; CDR3nt: TGTGCCAGCAGCCTTGACTTTAATGAAAAACTGTTTTTT
j_gene: TRBJ2-7; d_gene: TRBD2; v_gene: TRBV28; abundance: NA; CDR3aa: CASSTRTSGGIYEQYF; CDR3nt: TGTGCCAGCAGTACTCGGACTAGCGGGGGGATTTACGAGCAGTACTTC
j_gene: TRBJ2-2; d_gene: NA; v_gene: TRBV2; abundance: NA; CDR3aa: CASIGEGGAGELFF; CDR3nt: TGTGCCAGCATCGGGGAGGGGGGGGCCGGGGAGCTGTTTTTT
j_gene: TRBJ1-5; d_gene: TRBD1; v_gene: TRBV19; abundance: NA; CDR3aa: CASSILPGQGLQPQHF; CDR3nt: TGTGCCAGTAGTATATTACCGGGACAGGGACTTCAGCCCCAGCATTTT
j_gene: TRBJ2-7; d_gene: TRBD2; v_gene: TRBV11-2; abundance: NA; CDR3aa: CASSLLAGLTYEQYF; CDR3nt: TGTGCCAGCAGCCTTCTAGCGGGCTTGACCTACGAGCAGTACTTC
j_gene: TRBJ1-1; d_gene: TRBD1; v_gene: TRBV7-3; abundance: NA; CDR3aa: CASSFKGGVTEAFF; CDR3nt: TGTGCCAGCAGCTTTAAAGGGGGCGTCACTGAAGCTTTCTTT
j_gene: TRBJ2-4; d_gene: NA; v_gene: TRBV2; abundance: NA; CDR3aa: CASSARQGPQFQYF; CDR3nt: TGTGCCAGCAGTGCAAGGCAGGGCCCACAATTTCAGTACTTC
j_gene: TRBJ2-1; d_gene: NA; v_gene: TRBV28; abundance: NA; CDR3aa: CASRPKWGISGQFF; CDR3nt: TGTGCCAGCAGGCCAAAGTGGGGCATTTCGGGGCAGTTCTTC
j_gene: TRBJ2-3; d_gene: TRBD2; v_gene: TRBV9; abundance: NA; CDR3aa: CASSVEGGGIGTDTQYF; CDR3nt: TGTGCCAGCAGCGTAGAGGGCGGGGGGATTGGCACAGATACGCAGTATTTT
j_gene: TRBJ2-7; d_gene: NA; v_gene: TRBV9; abundance: NA; CDR3aa: CASSVGRTSSYEQYF; CDR3nt: TGTGCCAGCAGCGTAGGAAGGACATCTTCCTACGAGCAGTACTTC
j_gene: TRBJ2-7; d_gene: TRBD1; v_gene: TRBV6-1; abundance: NA; CDR3aa: CASRGTGDYEQYF; CDR3nt: TGTGCCAGCAGAGGGACAGGAGACTACGAGCAGTACTTC